This T cell receptor beta chain was sequenced for a study of T cell responses to AZD1222 COVID-19 vaccine. Study-wide results and limits: There were mostly white British donors and more females than males, and clonal diversity was possibly underestimated.

For this clone: Antigen: not known.

V was clipped by 3 bases and J by 10 bases; unmatched bases: 8. CDR3 length equals 16 residues. In germline, CDR1 is SGHRS, CDR2 YFSETQ. This table comes from immunoSEQ multiplex PCR, and its TCRdb copy is limited to in-frame clones, with some not included. The sample shows 110,000 to 150,000 clones, roughly 90% of them seen only once. The material sequenced was peripheral blood, taken on day 0 of AZD1222 vaccination. The chain uses TRBV5-1 and TRBJ2-1; 15 nucleotides line up with TRBD2. The TCR was taken from an adult in good health. The CDR3 sequence: CASSSWTSGGAKEQFF. The CDR3 region has the DNA TGCGCCAGCAGCTCTTGGACTAGCGGGGGGGCGAAGGAGCAGTTCTTC. The variable domain in full, completed from reference TRBV5-1 and TRBJ2-1, reads KAGVTQTPRYLIKTRGQQVTLSCSPISGHRSVSWYQQTPGQGLQFLFEYFSETQRNKGNFPGRFSGRQFSNSRSEMNVSTLELGDSALYLCASSSWTSGGAKEQFFGPGTRLTVL.